The 30 T cell receptor beta chains reported below all come from one sample, sequenced in a study of tumor and adjacent non-tumor tissue in lung cancer. This sample's RNA came from whole unsorted tissue. This non-tumor lung sample came from over 3 cm beyond the tumor edge. The library came from three nested PCR rounds adapted from ARM-PCR protocols. MiXCR, applied by TCRdb to the multiplex PCR reads, yields one record per CDR3 protein. This table holds 90,000 to 100,000 distinct CDR3 sequences, around three quarters found once. The sequenced sample consisted of distant non-tumor lung tissue. All receptors come from a man aged 60 to 75 with small cell lung cancer.

V is TRBV29-1 and J is TRBJ2-7; either TRBD1 or TRBD2 may supply D (7 bases each). The CDR3 sequence is 13 residues long. Germline lookup yields CDR1 SQVTM and CDR2 ANQGSEA. Here the CDR3 reads CSGLDRARDEQYF. The CDR3 DNA follows: TGCAGTGGACTAGACAGGGCTCGGGACGAGCAGTACTTC.

This clonotype has a count of ten or more. This chain uses TRBV29-1 with TRBJ1-2; 9 bases are shared with TRBD1. The CDR3 length is 13 residues. Germline-derived CDR1 and CDR2 are SQVTM and ANQGSEA. With 7 bases clipped from V and 4 bases from J, the junction kept 7 bases outside the gene matches. CDR3 in DNA: TGCAGCGCGGGGACAGGGCTTCCCTATGGCTACACCTTC. Its translation: CSAGTGLPYGYTF.

Comment on this clonotype: A much larger clonotype is one base distant, so this may be a read error. This sequence joins TRBV7-9 and TRBJ1-1, with D tentatively TRBD1 (6 bases). This CDR3 spans 13 amino acids. From germline, CDR1 is SEHNR and CDR2 FQNEAQ (reference sequence). The V end lost 3 bases, the J end lost 8 bases, and 13 bases lay between the germline ends. The CDR3, as DNA: TGTGCCAGCAGCTTGACGATCGGGACAGAAGCTTTCTTT. Protein: CASSLTIGTEAFF.

Of note for this clonotype: Because it lacks the conserved phenylalanine or tryptophan at the end, this CDR3 is likely a read error. The chain couples TRBV11-2 to TRBJ2-7; D ambiguous. The length of the CDR3 is 12 residues. Germline CDR1 SGHAT, CDR2 FQNNGV. V lost 4 bases and J 8 bases, leaving 12 bases between the germline ends. CDR3 in DNA: TGTGCCAGCAGCTCGACCTATGGCAAGCAGTACTTA. Residues: CASSSTYGKQYL.

As regards this clonotype: The conserved final phenylalanine or tryptophan is absent from the CDR3, which likely points to a read error. The chain is built from TRBV29-1 and TRBJ2-5; D perhaps matches TRBD2 (5 bases). CDR3 length: 11 amino acids. Between the trimmed V and J ends, which lost 8 bases and 7 bases, there was a span of 14 bases. From germline, CDR1 is SQVTM and CDR2 ANQGSEA. The CDR3 loop is CSHGGQVTQYY. CDR3 in DNA: TGCAGCCACGGAGGTCAGGTGACCCAGTACTAC.

A note on this clonotype: Since the CDR3 does not end with the conserved phenylalanine or tryptophan, this likely comes from a read error. The chain is built from TRBV6-4 and TRBJ2-1; TRBD1 matches at 7 bases. The germline gives CDR1 MRHNA, CDR2 SNTAGT. The CDR3 is made up of 13 amino acids. The CDR3 is CTSSKQGWDEQFL. In DNA form, the CDR3 reads TGTACCAGCAGCAAACAGGGGTGGGATGAGCAGTTCCTC.

Concerning this clonotype: An end of the junction does not agree with germline; a read error may underlie this. The J gene is TRBJ1-2, the V gene TRBV4-2; 7 bases are shared with TRBD1. Germline V gene sequence: CDR1 LGHNA, CDR2 YNFKEQ. The CDR3 is 13 residues long. The CDR3 loop reads CASSREGAGGCTF. The CDR3 DNA reads TGTGCCAGCAGCCGAGAGGGGGCGGGTGGCTGCACCTTT.

This clonotype was detected once. This chain links TRBV6-5 with TRBJ2-1; 10 bases line up with TRBD2. Germline V gene sequence: CDR1 MNHEY, CDR2 SVGAGI. The J segment lost 11 bases and the V segment lost 6 bases, leaving 10 bases of the junction unmatched. CDR3 size: 14 residues. CDR3 nucleotide sequence: TGTGCCAGCAGGGGGACTAGCGCGATGGGTAAGCAGTTCTTC. Its translation: CASRGTSAMGKQFF.

Notes on this clonotype: No conserved phenylalanine or tryptophan ends this CDR3, so it is likely a read error. The DNA is omitted, as the CDR3 cannot be located on it reliably, and the CDR3 follows TCRdb's listing. V gene TRBV29-1 combines with J gene TRBJ2-1; the table names TRBD2, a call not compared with the DNA. Germline V gives CDR1 SQVTM, CDR2 ANQGSEA. Counting both end residues, the CDR3 totals 13 amino acids. The chain's CDR3 is CSPDGRGDCEQFI.

The chain is built from TRBV6-5 and TRBJ2-7; D is unclear. Germline V gene data show CDR1 as MNHEY and CDR2 as SVGAGI. Trimming shortened V by 10 bases and J by 7 bases, and 17 bases separated the two germline ends. The CDR3 covers 12 residues. This CDR3 reads CAMSKHGSEQYF. The DNA for the CDR3 is TGTGCCATGAGCAAACATGGGTCGGAGCAGTACTTC.

Points on this clonotype: This may arise from a read error, as a much more abundant clone is one base away. The chain carries TRBV20-1 and TRBJ2-5, with D tentatively TRBD2 (6 bases). The CDR3 length is 13 residues. The germline gives CDR1 DFQATT, CDR2 SNEGSKA (reference sequence). For the CDR3, the DNA is TGCAGTGCTAGAGATTTTCGGGCGGGGACCAAGTACTTC. Its protein is CSARDFRAGTKYF.

In the case of this clonotype: A read error is possible here, since a much larger clone lies one base away. The chain combines TRBV28 with TRBJ1-1; maybe TRBD1 (5 bases). V gave up 2 bases and J gave up 0 bases, with 16 bases separating them. The CDR3 is 17 residues long. The V gene's germline CDR1 is MDHEN and CDR2 SYDVKM. The CDR3 DNA is TGTGCCAGCAGTTTAAGTATCGGGGCTACGATGAACACTGAAGCTTTCTTT. It yields the protein CASSLSIGATMNTEAFF.

In regard to this clonotype: The conserved phenylalanine or tryptophan normally closing the CDR3 is absent here, so this likely arose from a read error. The DNA is omitted, as the CDR3 cannot be located on it reliably, and the CDR3 follows TCRdb's listing. V usage is TRBV11-2 and J usage is TRBJ2-7. Both ends counted, the CDR3 spans 11 residues. Germline CDR1 and CDR2: SGHAT and FQNNGV. The CDR3: CASSLTYEQYL.

This clonotype has only a few counts. The junction differs from germline at one of its ends, possibly a read error. The chain employs TRBV7-9 and TRBJ1-5; perhaps TRBD1 as D (5 bases). Looked up from germline, CDR1 is SEHNR and CDR2 is FQNEAQ (reference sequence). The CDR3 has 14 amino acids. CDR3 loop: CVSSSTVSNQPQHF. In DNA form, the CDR3 reads TGTGTCAGCAGCTCGACAGTTAGCAATCAGCCCCAGCATTTT.

This clonotype was observed a single time. The junction departs from germline at one end; a sequencing error may be responsible. The CDR3 nucleotides are TGCGCCAGCAGCCAAGACACGAGCCCCCAGGGAGCACGCTCTCAGTTCTTT. Its translation is CASSQDTSPQGARSQFF. The rearrangement links TRBV4-1 to TRBJ2-1, with D tentatively TRBD1 or TRBD2 (5 bases each). The CDR3 runs to 17 residues. Germline assignment: CDR1 MGHRA and CDR2 YSYEKL.

The chain has TRBV5-5 and TRBJ2-7; D remains ambiguous. Germline CDR1 reads SGHKS; CDR2 reads YYEKEE (reference sequence). CDR3 length: 15 residues. V was clipped by 3 bases and J by 0 bases, with 13 bases between them. The CDR3 DNA reads TGTGCCAGCAGCTGGTGGGTGGTGTCCTCCTACGAGCAGTACTTC. Translation: CASSWWVVSSYEQYF.

This clonotype has more than one count but fewer than ten. Because the CDR3 is missing its conserved closing phenylalanine or tryptophan, this is likely a read error. The J gene is TRBJ2-7, the V gene TRBV12-3 or TRBV12-4, with D maybe TRBD2 (6 bases). CDR3 length: 12 amino acids. V shed 9 bases and J shed 3 bases, with 12 bases lying between them. The CDR3 coding sequence is TGTGCCAGTAGTGGGGACTTCTACGAGCAGTACTCC. This sequence encodes CASSGDFYEQYS.

This clonotype was seen ten or more times. V gene TRBV20-1 combines with J gene TRBJ2-1; the D gene could be TRBD1 or TRBD2 (5 bases each). This CDR3 has 13 amino acids. V was trimmed by 3 bases and J by 4 bases, leaving 10 bases between them. Germline loops: CDR1 DFQATT, CDR2 SNEGSKA (reference sequence). The CDR3 sequence: CSARGESYNEQFF. CDR3 sequence (DNA): TGCAGTGCTAGGGGGGAGAGTTACAATGAGCAGTTCTTC.

Note on this clonotype: The junction shows a germline mismatch at one end, possibly a read error. V usage is TRBV13 and J usage is TRBJ1-2; no clear D. The CDR3 runs 15 residues. Germline lookup yields CDR1 PRHDT and CDR2 FYEKMQ (reference sequence). As DNA, the CDR3 is TGTGCCAGCGGCTTTAGGGTCAGACCAATGGAGGGCTACACCTTC. Its protein is CASGFRVRPMEGYTF.

In the case of this clonotype: This sequence may be a read error, since a much larger clone differs from it by one base. The rearrangement links TRBV20-1 to TRBJ2-1; TRBD2 matches at 11 bases. This CDR3 is 13 amino acids long. Germline CDR1 DFQATT, CDR2 SNEGSKA (reference sequence). CDR3 coding DNA: TGCAGTGCCCCGGGACTAGCGGACAATGAGCAGATCTTC. This gives the protein CSAPGLADNEQIF.

Concerning this clonotype itself: Mismatch with germline at one junction end may stem from a read error. CDR3 sequence reads: CASSHTDYEQYF. CDR3 DNA sequence: TGTGCCAGCAGCCACACGGACTACGAGCAGTATTTC. This chain connects TRBV12-3 or TRBV12-4 to TRBJ2-7; the D gene is possibly TRBD2 (6 bases). This CDR3 region has 12 residues.

In the case of this clonotype: At one boundary the junction diverges from the germline segment, which might be a read error. The chain has TRBV6-6 and TRBJ2-3, with TRBD2 matching over 7 bases. The germline V gene encodes CDR1 MNHNY and CDR2 SVGAGI (reference sequence). CDR3 length: 17 amino acids. CDR3 in DNA: TGTGTCAGCAGTTACTCGGTGGGAGGGCCAGGGTCAGATATGCAGTATTTT. Translating it yields CVSSYSVGGPGSDMQYF.

The rearrangement uses TRBV20-1 and TRBJ1-4; D ambiguous. V lost 1 base and J lost 4, with 4 bases in between. This CDR3 spans 12 amino acids. CDR1 DFQATT and CDR2 SNEGSKA come from the germline V gene (reference sequence). In DNA form, the CDR3 reads TGCAGTGCTAGAGCAGATAATGAAAAACTGTTTTTT. This translates into CSARADNEKLFF.

This clonotype was detected ten times or more. The chain links TRBV30 to TRBJ2-7; TRBD1 matches 8 bases. Germline V gene sequence: CDR1 GTSNPN, CDR2 SVGIG (reference sequence). V shed 1 base and J 5 bases; nucleotides not matched to a gene: 4. The length of the CDR3 is 13 residues. In nucleotides, the CDR3 is TGTGCCTGGAGTGATGGGACAGGTGACGAGCAGTACGTC. Protein sequence: CAWSDGTGDEQYV.

About this clonotype itself: The junction departs from germline at one end; a sequencing error may be responsible. V usage is TRBV15 and J usage is TRBJ2-4; TRBD1 matches 7 bases. This CDR3 contains 18 residues. Germline V gene data show CDR1 as LNHNV and CDR2 as YYDKDF (reference sequence). As DNA, the CDR3 is TGTGCCACCAGCAACCGCGGACAGGTGGAATGGGCCAAATACATTCAGTACTTC. Translating it yields CATSNRGQVEWAKYIQYF. The full variable domain, completed using reference TRBV15 and TRBJ2-4, is DAMVIQNPRYQVTQFGKPVTLSCSQTLNHNVMYWYQQKSSQAPKLLFHYYDKDFNNEADTPDNFQSRRPNTSFCFLDIRSPGLGDTAMYLCATSNRGQVEWAKYIQYFGAGTRLSVL.

Note on this clonotype: This clone may be a read error of a much larger clone one base away. The rearrangement uses TRBV6-4 and TRBJ2-1; maybe TRBD2 (6 bases). CDR3 length: 13 amino acids. The V gene lost 4 bases and the J gene lost 8 bases, with 12 bases spanning the gap. Germline V lookup: CDR1 MRHNA, CDR2 SNTAGT. CDR3 DNA sequence: TGTGCCAGCAGTGGGTCTAGCGTCCATGAGCAGTTCTTC. Translating it yields CASSGSSVHEQFF.

The chain links TRBV30 to TRBJ2-5, with D tentatively TRBD2 (5 bases). Trimming removed 8 bases at V and 2 bases at J, with 15 bases between. The CDR3 length is 13 residues. The V gene's germline CDR1 is GTSNPN and CDR2 SVGIG (reference sequence). CDR3 sequence reads: CARTRNAQETQYF. The CDR3 region has the DNA TGTGCCAGGACTCGGAACGCACAAGAGACCCAGTACTTC.

Concerning this clonotype: This is likely a read error, given that the CDR3 carries no conserved phenylalanine or tryptophan at its end. The limits of the CDR3 on the DNA are not certain, so only TCRdb's listed CDR3 is given. CDR3 loop: CSVDAAVTDTQYS. The V and J genes are TRBV29-1 and TRBJ2-3. The CDR3 numbers 13 amino acids, ends counted. Germline lookup yields CDR1 SQVTM and CDR2 ANQGSEA.

This clonotype occurred once. Just one base apart from a much larger clone, this may be a read error. The chain has TRBV20-1 and TRBJ2-1, with D possibly matching TRBD2 (6 bases). This CDR3 region has 16 residues. In germline, CDR1 is DFQATT, CDR2 SNEGSKA (reference sequence). V lost 2 bases and J 4 bases, leaving 18 bases between the germline ends. CDR3 residues: CSARQMAGTPYNEQFF. CDR3 DNA: TGCAGTGCTAGACAAATGGCGGGGACGCCTTACAATGAGCAGTTCTTC.

As regards this clonotype: One end of the junction is discordant with germline, which a read error may explain. V is TRBV6-1 and J is TRBJ1-2; no reliable D call. The CDR3 runs 16 residues. Germline CDR1 and CDR2: MNHNS and SASEGT. CDR3 sequence: CASSAQSADGLYGYTF. The CDR3 DNA is TGCGCCAGCAGTGCACAGAGTGCCGATGGTTTGTATGGCTACACCTTC.